This T cell receptor beta chain was captured by sequencing in a study of post-analysis software for immune sequencing data. Study conclusions and caveats: Clustering by F measure revealed strong co-clustering among samples prepared together in one batch. In patients, a few TRBV segments were more frequent than in controls, with TRBV5-6, TRBV5-1 and TRBV20-1 among them.

Between the trimmed V and J ends, which lost 3 bases and 5 bases, there was a span of 2 bases. Germline V gives CDR1 ENHRY, CDR2 SYGVKD. The CDR3 covers 11 residues. Incorporated into the TCR beta cDNA libraries were unique molecular identifiers, which served to reduce PCR and sequencing biases. TCRdb used MiXCR to reprocess the PCR reads, holding one entry per CDR3 protein. The profile covers about 620,000 distinct CDR3 sequences, with around 47% appearing a single time and 1.5% to 2% taken by the ten largest. This clonotype was seen more than once but under ten times. The target antigen is unknown. Sequenced sample: blood. The TCR sequence derives from a girl aged 5-17 years with multiple sclerosis. V gene TRBV10-3 combines with J gene TRBJ2-1; D is unclear. The CDR3 nucleotides are TGTGCCATCAGTGAAGACAATGAGCAGTTCTTC. Translation gives CAISEDNEQFF.